The entry that follows covers one TCR beta chain sequence. This entry belongs to a study of shared clonotypes between healthy human individuals. Terminally differentiated effector memory CD45RA+ cells were excluded from the naive CD8 cells, which were CD45RO-negative and positively selected for CCR7. The CDR3 runs 11 residues. The germline V and J ends were trimmed by 5 bases and 6 bases, with 7 bases remaining between them. Germline V lookup: CDR1 MDHEN, CDR2 SYDVKM. Some clones are missing from TCRdb's copy, which holds only in-frame ones; the method was immunoSEQ multiplex PCR. The table shows nearly 2 million clones, with about 95% occurring only once.

The sample taken for sequencing was naive CD8+ T cells sorted from blood. This chain connects TRBV28 to TRBJ1-1; D uncertain. The sequence was obtained from a man aged 18 to 29 in good health. CDR3 bases: TGTGCCAGCAGTACAGAGTCTGAAGCTTTCTTT. Protein: CASSTESEAFF.